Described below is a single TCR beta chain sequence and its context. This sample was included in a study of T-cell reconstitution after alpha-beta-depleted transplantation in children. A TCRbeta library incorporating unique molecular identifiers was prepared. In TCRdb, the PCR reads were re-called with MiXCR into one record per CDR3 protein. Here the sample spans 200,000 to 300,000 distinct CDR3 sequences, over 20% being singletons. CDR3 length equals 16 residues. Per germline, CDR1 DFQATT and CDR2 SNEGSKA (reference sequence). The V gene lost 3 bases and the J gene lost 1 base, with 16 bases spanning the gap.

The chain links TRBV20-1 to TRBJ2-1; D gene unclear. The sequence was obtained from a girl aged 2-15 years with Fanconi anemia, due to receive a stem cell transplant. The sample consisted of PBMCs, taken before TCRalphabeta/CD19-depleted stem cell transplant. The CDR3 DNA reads TGCAGTGCTAGCAGGATCCTCCTAGTATCCTACAATGAGCAGTTCTTC. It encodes CSASRILLVSYNEQFF.